The entry below describes one T cell receptor beta chain. Isolated RNA was reverse transcribed in full, so expressed TCRB transcripts were sequenced. Clones were read by immunoSEQ multiplex PCR, and TCRdb kept only the in-frame ones, dropping some. The sample has hundreds of thousands of clones; around 13% are singletons. This CDR3 region has 14 residues. V shed 4 bases, J shed 6 bases, and the junction held 6 bases outside the gene matches. Germline V gene sequence: CDR1 SGHTA, CDR2 FQGNSA. The data were obtained in a study of beta chain features in type 1 diabetes. The receptor's source is a man aged 18 to 29 in good health. The genes are TRBV7-2 and TRBJ2-1, with 7 bases aligning to TRBD2. The sample consisted of naive CD4+ T cells from blood. CDR3 sequence reads: CASSYKRESNEQFF. DNA for the CDR3: TGTGCCAGCAGCTACAAGCGGGAATCCAATGAGCAGTTCTTC.